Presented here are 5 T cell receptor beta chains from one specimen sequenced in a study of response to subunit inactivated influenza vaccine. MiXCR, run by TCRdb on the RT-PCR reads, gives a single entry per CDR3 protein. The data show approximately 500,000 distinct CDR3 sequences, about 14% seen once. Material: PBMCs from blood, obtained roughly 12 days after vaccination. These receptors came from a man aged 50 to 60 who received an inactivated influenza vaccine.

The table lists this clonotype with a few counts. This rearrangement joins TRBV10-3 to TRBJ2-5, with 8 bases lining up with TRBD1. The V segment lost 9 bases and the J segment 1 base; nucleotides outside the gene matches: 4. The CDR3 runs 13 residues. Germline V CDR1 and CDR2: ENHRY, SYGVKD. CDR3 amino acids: CAIGQGGQETQYF. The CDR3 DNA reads TGTGCCATAGGACAGGGAGGCCAAGAGACCCAGTACTTC.

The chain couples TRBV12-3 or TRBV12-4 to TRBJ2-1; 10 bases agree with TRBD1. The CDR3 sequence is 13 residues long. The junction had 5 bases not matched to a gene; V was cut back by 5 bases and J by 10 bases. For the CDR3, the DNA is TGTGCCAGCAGTAGACAGGGGGCATGGGAGCAGTTCTTC. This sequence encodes CASSRQGAWEQFF.

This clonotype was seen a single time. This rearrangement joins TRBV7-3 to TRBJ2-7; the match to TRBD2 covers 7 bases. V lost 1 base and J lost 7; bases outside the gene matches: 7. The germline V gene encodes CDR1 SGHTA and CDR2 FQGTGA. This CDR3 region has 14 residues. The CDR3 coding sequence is TGTGCCAGCAGCTTAAGGTTCGGAGCGGGGGAGCAGTACTTC. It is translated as CASSLRFGAGEQYF. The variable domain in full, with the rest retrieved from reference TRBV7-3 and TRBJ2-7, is GAGVSQTPSNKVTEKGKYVELRCDPISGHTALYWYRQSLGQGPEFLIYFQGTGAADDSGLPNDRFFAVRPEGSVSTLKIQRTERGDSAVYLCASSLRFGAGEQYFGPGTRLTVT.

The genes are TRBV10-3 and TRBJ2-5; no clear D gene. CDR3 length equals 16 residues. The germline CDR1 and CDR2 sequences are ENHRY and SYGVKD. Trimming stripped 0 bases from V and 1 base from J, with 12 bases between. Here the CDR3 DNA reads TGTGCCATCAGTGAGTCGACCCCTGGCAGCCAAGAGACCCAGTACTTC. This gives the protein CAISESTPGSQETQYF.

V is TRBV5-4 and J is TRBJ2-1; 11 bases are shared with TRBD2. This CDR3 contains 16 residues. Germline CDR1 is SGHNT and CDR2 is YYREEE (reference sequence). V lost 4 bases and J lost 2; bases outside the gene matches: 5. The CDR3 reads CASSIAGGSTYNEQFF. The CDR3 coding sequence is TGTGCCAGCAGCATAGCGGGAGGGTCTACCTACAATGAGCAGTTCTTC.